This T cell receptor (beta chain) was documented in a study of blood T cell repertoires in COVID-19. About the study: PBMCs, B-cell-depleted T cells, or T cells were the source of the cDNA or gDNA that made up the material.

Trimming left V 5 bases short and J 6 bases short, with 13 bases between. Germline V gives CDR1 SEHNR, CDR2 FQNEAQ (reference sequence). The CDR3 runs 13 residues. Source study methods: The assay estimated nucleated cells by amplifying reference gene primers. The repertoire was sequenced with immunoSEQ multiplex PCR; TCRdb's copy has only in-frame clones and lacks some. V, J and clone size reflect that table, while D and trimming were determined from the DNA. The profile shows roughly 100,000 clones, approximately 81% of them singletons. This sequence originates from a human donor in a cohort sampled during active COVID-19. What was sequenced was peripheral blood. This sequence joins TRBV7-9 and TRBJ1-2; TRBD1 is a possible D gene (6 bases). The CDR3 DNA reads as TGTGCCAGCAGCGTAGTAGGGGGGGATGGCTACACCTTC. Its protein is CASSVVGGDGYTF.